The rows below give T cell receptor beta chains drawn from one sample of a study of shared clonotypes between healthy human individuals. Data came from immunoSEQ multiplex PCR; TCRdb stores just in-frame clones and leaves some out. Among about 2 million clones listed, about 95% were seen once. The sequencing sample was made of naive CD8+ T cells sorted from blood. These receptors were collected from a young man in good health. Each CDR3 is given without its conserved first and last residue. Some rows have no size entry. The others give once, few or many, or a class for an expanded clone.

TRBV9	TRBJ2-7	-	ASSVSGHPTYEQY
TRBV2	TRBJ2-3	-	ASSEVEGPYTDTQY
TRBV28	TRBJ2-7	-	ASSLLSRGRDEQY
TRBV14	TRBJ2-7	-	ASSQVRLAGGPVQY
TRBV5-6	TRBJ2-7	-	ASRPRDRQGYEQY
TRBV6-1	TRBJ2-7	-	ASSGSGSSEQY
TRBV6-5	TRBJ1-1	-	ASSWDRKNTEAF
TRBV7-8	TRBJ2-2	once	ASSLVHTGELF
TRBV7-9	TRBJ2-1	-	ASSSSLVGGGF
TRBV6-5	TRBJ2-7	-	ASSYGDTAYEQY
TRBV28	TRBJ2-2	-	ASSLGANTGELF
TRBV6-5	TRBJ1-1	once	ASSSSPYDTEAF
TRBV13	TRBJ2-1	-	ASSLPTAGEDEQF
TRBV27	TRBJ2-3	-	ASSLSGTGDTDTQY
TRBV27	TRBJ2-1	-	ASSWLAGFNEQF
TRBV25-1	TRBJ1-5	-	ASSEWSRDQPQH
TRBV10-1	TRBJ2-7	-	ASSSGQNNEQY
TRBV27	TRBJ2-1	-	ASSLSGGTYNEQF
TRBV15	TRBJ2-1	-	ATSRGAGGPGNEQF
TRBV5-6	TRBJ2-3	-	ASSSRLGGWGTDTQY
TRBV5-6	TRBJ1-1	-	ASSLGGGGGEAF
TRBV2	TRBJ2-7	-	ASSDKQGDDEQY
TRBV4-1	TRBJ1-5	-	ASSPERKGNQPQH
TRBV5-6	TRBJ1-5	-	ASSSGAGSWQPQH
TRBV13	TRBJ2-3	-	ASSWGTPSTDTQY
TRBV7-9	TRBJ1-5	once	ASQRTATVRGHNQPQH
TRBV2	TRBJ2-7	-	ASKPGLAYEQY
TRBV7-6	TRBJ2-3	once	ASSLEVRTDTQY
TRBV11-2	TRBJ2-2	-	ASSPGQGRIDTGELF
TRBV25-1	-	-	ASSDVAGGPSRYEQY
TRBV5-6	TRBJ2-1	-	ASSSNRLAGEQF
TRBV6-5	TRBJ2-7	-	ASSYGRTYEQY
TRBV11-3	TRBJ2-5	-	ASSSPGEGAQETQY
TRBV5-1	TRBJ1-6	-	ASSLDVGNSPLH